This T cell receptor beta chain was sequenced for a study of cytomegalovirus exposure and HLA in healthy donors. Study observations and caveats: The authors later found TCR association rates varying by HLA locus, with DRB1 most and HLA-C fewest. After further analysis at a later stage, some 15,000 TCR beta sequences were associated with HLA alleles at 0.05 false discovery rate.

Researchers ran the PCR with 60 Vbeta and 13 Jbeta primers. Clones were read by immunoSEQ multiplex PCR, and TCRdb kept only the in-frame ones, dropping some. Of roughly 120,000 clones in the sample, around 82% were seen once. A note on this clone: Antigen: not known.

The V gene's germline CDR1 is SGHTA and CDR2 FQGNSA. V lost 1 base and J lost 4; bases outside the gene matches: 5. CDR3 size: 15 residues. Sampled while nominally healthy, donors likely had unrecorded immune exposures. The rearrangement joins TRBV7-2 to TRBJ1-1; 8 bases are shared with TRBD1. Sequencing input: PBMCs. This receptor was obtained from a male donor in good health and CMV-seropositive. The CDR3 DNA reads as TGTGCCAGCAGCTTAGAAGGTGGACAGGGCACTGAAGCTTTCTTT. Translating it yields CASSLEGGQGTEAFF.